This T cell receptor (beta chain) was found in a study of T cell repertoires in cytomegalovirus infection. Trimming took off 6 bases at V and 9 bases at J, with 12 bases between the two ends. This CDR3 region has 13 residues. Germline V gene data show CDR1 as ENHRY and CDR2 as SYGVKD. TCRdb redid the calling of the reads with MiXCR, one entry per CDR3 protein. The table shows hundreds of thousands of distinct CDR3 sequences, with 17% occurring only once. This clonotype was counted a few times. The material sequenced was PBMCs. This chain connects TRBV10-3 to TRBJ1-6; tentative D call: TRBD1 (5 bases). This clonotype was obtained from a human donor in good health (CMV status not recorded). Some clones in this sample may be carry-over from other donors' samples. CDR3 DNA: TGTGCCATCAGGACAGACCCGTCTTCACCCCTCCACTTT. Translating gives CAIRTDPSSPLHF.